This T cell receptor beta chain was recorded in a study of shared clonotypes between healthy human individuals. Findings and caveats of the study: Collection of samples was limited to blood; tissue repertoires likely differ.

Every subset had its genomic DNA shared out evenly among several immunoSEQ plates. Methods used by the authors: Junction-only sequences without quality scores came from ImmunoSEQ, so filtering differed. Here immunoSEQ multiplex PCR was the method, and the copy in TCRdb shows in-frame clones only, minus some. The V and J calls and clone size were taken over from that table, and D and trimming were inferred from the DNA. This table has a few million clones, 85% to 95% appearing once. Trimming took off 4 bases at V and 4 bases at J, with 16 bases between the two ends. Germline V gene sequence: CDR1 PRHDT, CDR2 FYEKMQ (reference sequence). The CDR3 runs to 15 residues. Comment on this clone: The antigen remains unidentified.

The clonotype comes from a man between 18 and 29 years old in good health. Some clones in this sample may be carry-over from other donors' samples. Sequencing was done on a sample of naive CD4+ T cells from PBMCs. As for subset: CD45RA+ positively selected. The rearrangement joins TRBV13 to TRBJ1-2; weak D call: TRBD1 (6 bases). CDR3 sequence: CASSWRRGSGYGYTF. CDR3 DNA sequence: TGTGCCAGCAGCTGGAGAAGGGGGTCTGGCTATGGCTACACCTTC.